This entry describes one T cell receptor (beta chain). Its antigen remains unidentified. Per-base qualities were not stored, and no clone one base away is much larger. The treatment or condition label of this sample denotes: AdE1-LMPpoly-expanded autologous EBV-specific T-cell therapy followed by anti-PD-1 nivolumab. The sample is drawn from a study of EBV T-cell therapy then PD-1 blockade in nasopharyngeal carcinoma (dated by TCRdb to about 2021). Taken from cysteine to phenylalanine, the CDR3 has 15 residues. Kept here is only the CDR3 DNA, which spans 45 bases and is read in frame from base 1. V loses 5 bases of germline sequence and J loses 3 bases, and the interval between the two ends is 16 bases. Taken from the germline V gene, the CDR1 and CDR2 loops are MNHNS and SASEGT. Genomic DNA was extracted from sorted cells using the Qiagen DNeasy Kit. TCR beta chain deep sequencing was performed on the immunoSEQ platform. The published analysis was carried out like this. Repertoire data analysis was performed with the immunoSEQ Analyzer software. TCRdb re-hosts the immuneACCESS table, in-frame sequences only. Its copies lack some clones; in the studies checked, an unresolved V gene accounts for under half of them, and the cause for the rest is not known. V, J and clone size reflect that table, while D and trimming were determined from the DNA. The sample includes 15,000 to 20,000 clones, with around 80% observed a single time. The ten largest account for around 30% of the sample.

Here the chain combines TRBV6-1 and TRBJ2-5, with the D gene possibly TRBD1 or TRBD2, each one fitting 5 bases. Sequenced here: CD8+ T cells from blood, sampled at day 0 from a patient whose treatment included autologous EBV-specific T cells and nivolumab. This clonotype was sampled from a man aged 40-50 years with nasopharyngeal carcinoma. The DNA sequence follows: TGTGCCAGCAGTCACACACCGGGACGAGAAGAGACCCAGTACTTC. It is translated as CASSHTPGREETQYF.